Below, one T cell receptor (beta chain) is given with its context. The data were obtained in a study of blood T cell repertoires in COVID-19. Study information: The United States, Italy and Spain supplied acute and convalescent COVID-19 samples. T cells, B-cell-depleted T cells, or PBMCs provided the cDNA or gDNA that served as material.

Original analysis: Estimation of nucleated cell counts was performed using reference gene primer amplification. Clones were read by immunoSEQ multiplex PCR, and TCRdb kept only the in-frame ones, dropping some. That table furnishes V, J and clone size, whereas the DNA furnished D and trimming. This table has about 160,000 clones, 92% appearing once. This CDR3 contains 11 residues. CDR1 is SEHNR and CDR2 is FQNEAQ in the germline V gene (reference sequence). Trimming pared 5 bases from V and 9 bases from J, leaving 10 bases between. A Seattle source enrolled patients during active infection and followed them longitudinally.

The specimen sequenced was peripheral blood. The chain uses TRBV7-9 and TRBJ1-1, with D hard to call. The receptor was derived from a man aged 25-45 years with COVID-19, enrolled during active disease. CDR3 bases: TGTGCCAGCAGCGTCGGTCGAAAAGCTTTCTTT. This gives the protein CASSVGRKAFF.